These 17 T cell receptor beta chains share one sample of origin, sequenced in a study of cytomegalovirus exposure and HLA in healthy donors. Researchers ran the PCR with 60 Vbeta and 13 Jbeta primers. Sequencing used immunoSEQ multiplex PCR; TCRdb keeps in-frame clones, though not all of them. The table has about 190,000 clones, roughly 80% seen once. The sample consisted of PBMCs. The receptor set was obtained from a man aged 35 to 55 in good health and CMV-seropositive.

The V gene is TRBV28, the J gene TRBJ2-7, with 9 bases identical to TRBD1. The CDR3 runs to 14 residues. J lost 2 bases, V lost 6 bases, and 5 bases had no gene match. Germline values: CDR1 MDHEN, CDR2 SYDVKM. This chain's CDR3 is CASRPGQGTYEQYF. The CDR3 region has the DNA TGTGCCAGCAGACCGGGACAGGGCACCTACGAGCAGTACTTC.

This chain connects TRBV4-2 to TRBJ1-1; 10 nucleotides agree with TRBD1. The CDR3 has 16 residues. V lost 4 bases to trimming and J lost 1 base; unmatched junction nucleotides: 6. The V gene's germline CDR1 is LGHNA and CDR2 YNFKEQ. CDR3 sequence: CASSLRDRGTNTEAFF. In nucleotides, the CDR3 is TGTGCCAGCAGCCTGCGGGACAGGGGAACGAACACTGAAGCTTTCTTT.

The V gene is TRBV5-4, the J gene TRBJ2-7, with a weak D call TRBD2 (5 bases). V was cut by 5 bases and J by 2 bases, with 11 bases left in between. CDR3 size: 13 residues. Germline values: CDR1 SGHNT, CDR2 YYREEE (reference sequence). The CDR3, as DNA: TGTGCCAGCAGTCCAGGAGGCACCTACGAGCAGTACTTC. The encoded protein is CASSPGGTYEQYF.

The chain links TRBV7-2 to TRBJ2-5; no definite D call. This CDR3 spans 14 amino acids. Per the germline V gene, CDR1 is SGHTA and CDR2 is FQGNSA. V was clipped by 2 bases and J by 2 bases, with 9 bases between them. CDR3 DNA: TGTGCCAGCAGCTTATTGGGCAGACAAGAGACCCAGTACTTC. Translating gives CASSLLGRQETQYF.

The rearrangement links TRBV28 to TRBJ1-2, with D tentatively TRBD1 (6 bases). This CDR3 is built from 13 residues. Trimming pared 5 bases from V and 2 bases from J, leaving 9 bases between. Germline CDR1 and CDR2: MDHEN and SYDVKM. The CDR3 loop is CASSPTGNYGYTF. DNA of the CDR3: TGTGCCAGCAGTCCGACAGGAAACTATGGCTACACCTTC.

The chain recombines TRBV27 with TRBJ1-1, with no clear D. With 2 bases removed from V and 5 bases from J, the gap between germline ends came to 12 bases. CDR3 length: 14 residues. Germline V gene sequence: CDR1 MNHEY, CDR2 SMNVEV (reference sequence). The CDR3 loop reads CASSLMRPPTEAFF. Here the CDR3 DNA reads TGTGCCAGCAGTTTAATGCGTCCCCCAACTGAAGCTTTCTTT.

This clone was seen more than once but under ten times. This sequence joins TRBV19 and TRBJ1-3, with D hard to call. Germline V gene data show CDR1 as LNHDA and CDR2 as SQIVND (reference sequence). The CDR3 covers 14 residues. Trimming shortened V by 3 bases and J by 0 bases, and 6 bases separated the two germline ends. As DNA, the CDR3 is TGTGCCAGTAGTATTCAGTTCTCTGGAAACACCATATATTTT. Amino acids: CASSIQFSGNTIYF.

The DNA for the CDR3 is TGTGCCAGCAGTCAAATTCCCTATCCTTCACCCCTCCACTTT. This codes for CASSQIPYPSPLHF. This chain links TRBV27 with TRBJ1-6; D remains unclear. Trimming pared 5 bases from V and 9 bases from J, leaving 14 bases between. Germline CDR1 is MNHEY and CDR2 is SMNVEV (reference sequence). This CDR3 region has 14 residues.

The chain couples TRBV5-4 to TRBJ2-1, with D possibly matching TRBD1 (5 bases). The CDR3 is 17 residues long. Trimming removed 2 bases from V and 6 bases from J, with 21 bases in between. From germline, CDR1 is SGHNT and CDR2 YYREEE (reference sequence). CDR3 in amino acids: CASSFPLMGRGSNEQFF. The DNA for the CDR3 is TGTGCCAGCAGCTTCCCTTTAATGGGGCGCGGTAGCAATGAGCAGTTCTTC.

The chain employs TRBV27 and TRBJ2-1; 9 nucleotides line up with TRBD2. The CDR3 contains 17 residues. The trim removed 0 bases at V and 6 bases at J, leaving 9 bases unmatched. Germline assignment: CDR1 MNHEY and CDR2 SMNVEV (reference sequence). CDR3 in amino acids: CASSLSGSGGYLNEQFF. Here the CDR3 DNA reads TGTGCCAGCAGTTTATCTGGTAGCGGGGGATACCTCAATGAGCAGTTCTTC.

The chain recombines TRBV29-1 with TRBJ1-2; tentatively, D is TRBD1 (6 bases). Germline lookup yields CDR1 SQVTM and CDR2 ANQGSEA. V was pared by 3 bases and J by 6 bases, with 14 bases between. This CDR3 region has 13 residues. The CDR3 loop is CSVEGAQTNGYTF. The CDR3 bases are TGCAGCGTTGAGGGGGCACAAACCAATGGCTACACCTTC.

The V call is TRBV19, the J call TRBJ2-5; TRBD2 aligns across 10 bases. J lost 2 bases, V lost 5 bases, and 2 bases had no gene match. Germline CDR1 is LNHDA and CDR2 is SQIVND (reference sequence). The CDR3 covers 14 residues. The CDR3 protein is CASSFSGGQETQYF. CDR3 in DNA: TGTGCCAGTAGTTTTAGCGGGGGGCAAGAGACCCAGTACTTC.

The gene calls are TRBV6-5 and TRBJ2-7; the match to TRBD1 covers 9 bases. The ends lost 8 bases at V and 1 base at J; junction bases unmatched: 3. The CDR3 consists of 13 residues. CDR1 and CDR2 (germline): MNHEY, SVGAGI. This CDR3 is CASRDRVSYEQYF. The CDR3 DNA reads TGTGCCAGCCGGGACAGGGTATCCTACGAGCAGTACTTC.

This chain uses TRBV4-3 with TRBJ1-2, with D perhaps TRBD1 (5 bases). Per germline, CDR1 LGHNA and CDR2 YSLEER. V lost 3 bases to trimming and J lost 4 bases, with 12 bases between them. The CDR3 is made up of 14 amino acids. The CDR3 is CASSQDPGGYGYTF. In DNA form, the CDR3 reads TGCGCCAGCAGCCAGGACCCCGGGGGCTATGGCTACACCTTC.

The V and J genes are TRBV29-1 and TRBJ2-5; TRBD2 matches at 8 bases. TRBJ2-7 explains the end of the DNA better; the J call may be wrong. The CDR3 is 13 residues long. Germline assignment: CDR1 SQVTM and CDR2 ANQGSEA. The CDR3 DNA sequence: TGCAGCGTAGCAGGGCGGGGGGCCTACGAGCAGTACTTC. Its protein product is CSVAGRGAYEQYF.

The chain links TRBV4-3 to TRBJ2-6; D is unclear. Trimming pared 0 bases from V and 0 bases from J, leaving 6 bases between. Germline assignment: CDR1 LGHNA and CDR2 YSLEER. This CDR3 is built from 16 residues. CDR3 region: CASSQEQNSGANVLTF. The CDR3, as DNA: TGCGCCAGCAGCCAAGAACAGAACTCTGGGGCCAACGTCCTGACTTTC.

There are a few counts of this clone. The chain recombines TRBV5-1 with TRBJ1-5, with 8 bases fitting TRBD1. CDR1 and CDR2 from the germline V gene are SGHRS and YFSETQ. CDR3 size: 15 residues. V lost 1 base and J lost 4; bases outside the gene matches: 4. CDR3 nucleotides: TGCGCCAGCAGCTTGACAGGGGGGCCTAATCAGCCCCAGCATTTT. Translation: CASSLTGGPNQPQHF.